These T cell receptor beta chains were read from a single sample in a study of blood T cell repertoires in COVID-19. Sequenced by immunoSEQ multiplex PCR; TCRdb stores in-frame clones only, minus some. The repertoire consists of some 460,000 clones, with around 89% occurring once and the leading ten covering approximately 4.3%. The sequenced sample consisted of peripheral blood. The receptors derive from a woman in her twenties or thirties with acute or convalescent COVID-19. Both conserved end residues are trimmed from each CDR3. A D gene is named only where the DNA matches it firmly.

d_gene	v_gene	CDR3aa
.	TRBV9	ASSGSRKETQY
TRBD2	TRBV9	ASSSGLAGETQY
TRBD1	TRBV5-4	ASRGRGPSNTGELF
.	TRBV28	ASSLPTLDSYEQY
.	TRBV25-1	ASSRGGRNTEAF
.	TRBV27	ASNSLGPSNTGELF
.	TRBV20-1	SASQGSNQPQH
.	TRBV20-1	SGPPQPQH
.	TRBV2	ASSDSRTDLLPPQH
.	TRBV2	ASSEEAGGFDYGYT